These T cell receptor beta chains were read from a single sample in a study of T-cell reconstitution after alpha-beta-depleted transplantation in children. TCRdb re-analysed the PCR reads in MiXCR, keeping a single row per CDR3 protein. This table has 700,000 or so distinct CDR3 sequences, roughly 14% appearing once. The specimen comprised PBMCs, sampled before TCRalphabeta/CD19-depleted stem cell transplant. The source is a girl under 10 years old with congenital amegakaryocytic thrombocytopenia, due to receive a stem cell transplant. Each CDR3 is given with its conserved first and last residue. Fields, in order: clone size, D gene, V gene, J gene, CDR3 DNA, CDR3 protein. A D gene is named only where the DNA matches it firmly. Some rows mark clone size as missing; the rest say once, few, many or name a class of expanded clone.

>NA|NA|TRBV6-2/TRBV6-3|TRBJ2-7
TGTGCCAGCAGTTGGGCCGGGACTGGCTACGAGCAGTACTTC
CASSWAGTGYEQYF
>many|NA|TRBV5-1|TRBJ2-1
TGCGCCAGCAGCTTGTCGACCGGGCCGGGCGAGCAGTTCTTC
CASSLSTGPGEQFF
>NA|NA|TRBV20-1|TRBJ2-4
TGCAGTGCAGGAGGGGGGGGCGGCAAAAACATTCAGTACTTC
CSAGGGGGKNIQYF
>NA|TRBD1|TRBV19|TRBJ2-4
TGTGCCAGTATCCAGGGGGTGGGGAACATTCAGTACTTC
CASIQGVGNIQYF
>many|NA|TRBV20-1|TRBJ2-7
TGCAGTGCTAGAGGTGGGGACTCCTGGCGCGAGCAGTACTTC
CSARGGDSWREQYF
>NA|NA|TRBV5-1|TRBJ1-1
TGCGCCAGCAGCAACGGACGGGGCACTGAAGCTTTCTTT
CASSNGRGTEAFF
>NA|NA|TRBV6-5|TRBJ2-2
TGTGCCAGCAGTTGGACCTTTACCGGGGAGCTGTTTTTT
CASSWTFTGELFF
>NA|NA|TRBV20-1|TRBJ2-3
TGCAGTGGTAGATCCTCTACGACAGATACGCAGTATTTT
CSGRSSTTDTQYF
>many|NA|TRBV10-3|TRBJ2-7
TGTGCCATCAGTGAGGGACAGACTCTGAGCGGCTCCTACGAGCAGTACTTC
CAISEGQTLSGSYEQYF
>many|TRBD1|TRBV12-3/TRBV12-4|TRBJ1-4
TGTGCCAGCAGGCCCGGGACAGGGGATGAAAAACTGTTTTTT
CASRPGTGDEKLFF
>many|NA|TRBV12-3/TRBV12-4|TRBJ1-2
TGTGCCAGCACCAGTCAATCCGGGATCGGCTATGGCTACACCTTC
CASTSQSGIGYGYTF
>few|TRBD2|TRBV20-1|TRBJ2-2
TGCAGTGCTTTCGGGACTAGCGGGAGGGCAGTCGGGGAGCTGTTTTTT
CSAFGTSGRAVGELFF
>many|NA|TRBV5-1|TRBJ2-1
TGCGCCAGCAACATAGAGTCTAAGGACCTTACCTACAATGAGCAGTTCTTC
CASNIESKDLTYNEQFF
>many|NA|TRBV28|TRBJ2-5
TGTGCCAGCCGTTGGAGAGCCGTTAGCAAAGAGACCCAGTACTTC
CASRWRAVSKETQYF
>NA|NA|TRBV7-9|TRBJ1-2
TGTGCCAGCAGCTTCGGGCAGGGCTACACCTTC
CASSFGQGYTF
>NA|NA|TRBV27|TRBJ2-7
TGTGCCAGCAGTTTAGGAAGGAGGACCTACGAGCAGTACTTC
CASSLGRRTYEQYF
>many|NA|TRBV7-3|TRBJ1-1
TGTGCCAGCAGCTTTGTAGGCAGTGAAGCTTTCTTT
CASSFVGSEAFF
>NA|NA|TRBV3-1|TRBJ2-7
TGTGCCAGCAGCCAAAGGGGCTCCTACGAGCAGTACTTC
CASSQRGSYEQYF
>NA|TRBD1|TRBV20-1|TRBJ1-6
TGCAGTGCCAAGGGGACAGTGTCGGGTTCACCCCTCCACTTT
CSAKGTVSGSPLHF
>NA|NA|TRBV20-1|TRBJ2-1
TGCAGTGCTAGAGGTCCCGAAGGGCATAGCTCCTACAATGAGCAGTTCTTC
CSARGPEGHSSYNEQFF
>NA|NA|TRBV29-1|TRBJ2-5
TGCAGCGGACGCAAGGGAGAGACCCAGTACTTC
CSGRKGETQYF
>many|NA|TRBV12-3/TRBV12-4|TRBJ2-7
TGTGCCAGCAGCAAAGTGGGGCCGCTCTACGAGCAGTACTTC
CASSKVGPLYEQYF
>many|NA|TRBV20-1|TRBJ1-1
TGCAGTGCTAGGTATGGAGAAGGTGAAGCTTTCTTT
CSARYGEGEAFF
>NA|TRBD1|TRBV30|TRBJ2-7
TGTGCCTGGGACAGGGGGCGCGACGAGCAGTACTTC
CAWDRGRDEQYF
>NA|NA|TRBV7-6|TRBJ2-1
TGTGCCAGCAGCTTAAGCGCGGGGGCGGGGCGCCCATATAATGAGCAGTTCTTC
CASSLSAGAGRPYNEQFF
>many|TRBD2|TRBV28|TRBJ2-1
TGTGCCAGCAGCGGACTAGCGGGAGGCTCGCCCCCACACAATGAGCAGTTCTTC
CASSGLAGGSPPHNEQFF
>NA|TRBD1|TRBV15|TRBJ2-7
TGTGCCACCAGCACAGGACAGGCGCGCTTGGAGCAGTACTTC
CATSTGQARLEQYF
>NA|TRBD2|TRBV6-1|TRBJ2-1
TGTGCCAGCAGGGACCCCCCCGGGACTAGCAACGGCAATGAGCAGTTCTTC
CASRDPPGTSNGNEQFF
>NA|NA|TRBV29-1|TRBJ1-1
TGCAGCGTTGCCCCAACCGTAGGCACTGAAGCTTTCTTT
CSVAPTVGTEAFF
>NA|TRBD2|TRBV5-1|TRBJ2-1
TGCGCCAGCAGCCACCGGGAGGCCCTCTACAATGAGCAGTTCTTC
CASSHREALYNEQFF
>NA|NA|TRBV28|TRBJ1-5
TGTGCCAGCAGCCCCCTCGGCCGAGGCAGGGAACTTATCAGCAATCAGCCCCAGCATTTT
CASSPLGRGRELISNQPQHF
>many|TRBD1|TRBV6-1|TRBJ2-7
TGTGCCAGCAAGTCCAGGGACAGGGACGGGGAGCAGTACTTC
CASKSRDRDGEQYF
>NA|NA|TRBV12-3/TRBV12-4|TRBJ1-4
TGTGCCAGCAGTTTCCGCGGGGCAGTGGGTGAAAAACTGTTTTTT
CASSFRGAVGEKLFF
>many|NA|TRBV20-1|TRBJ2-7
TGCAGTGCTAATCAGGGGTCCCCTTCCTACGAGCAGTACTTC
CSANQGSPSYEQYF
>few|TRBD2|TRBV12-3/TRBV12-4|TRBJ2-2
TGTGCCAGCAGTTTCCGACGACTAGCGGGACACACCGGGGAGCTGTTTTTT
CASSFRRLAGHTGELFF
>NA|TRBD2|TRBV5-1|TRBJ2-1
TGCGCCAGCAGCTTCCCGGGCCTAGCGGGAGTAGACAATGAGCAGTTCTTC
CASSFPGLAGVDNEQFF
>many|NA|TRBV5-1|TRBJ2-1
TGCGCCAGCAGCCCGCAGGGTGGTGAGCAGTTCTTC
CASSPQGGEQFF
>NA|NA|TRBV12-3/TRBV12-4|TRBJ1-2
TGTGCCAGCGGGGTGAGGGGAAATAGAGCTGGCTACACCTTC
CASGVRGNRAGYTF
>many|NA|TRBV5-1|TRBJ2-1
TGCGCCAGCAGCTTTGGGCTAGTCCCCTACAATGAGCAGTTCTTC
CASSFGLVPYNEQFF
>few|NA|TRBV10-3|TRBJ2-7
TGTGCCATCGGCCAAACAGCCTACGAGCAGTACTTC
CAIGQTAYEQYF
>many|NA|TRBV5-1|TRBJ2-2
TGCGCCAGCAGCTCATCTCGGTATGCGAACACCGGGGAGCTGTTTTTT
CASSSSRYANTGELFF
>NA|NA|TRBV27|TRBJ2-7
TGTGCCAGCAGTTTTCACGACACCTACGAGCAGTACTTC
CASSFHDTYEQYF
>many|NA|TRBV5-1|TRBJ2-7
TGCGCCAGCAGCTTTCGCCAGGGTTACGAGCAGTACTTC
CASSFRQGYEQYF
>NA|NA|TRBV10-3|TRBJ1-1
TGTGCCATCAGTGAGTCGAACGGGGTGACCACTGAAGCTTTCTTT
CAISESNGVTTEAFF
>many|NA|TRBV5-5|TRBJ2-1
TGTGCCAGCAGCGGACTGACCTACAATGAGCAGTTCTTC
CASSGLTYNEQFF
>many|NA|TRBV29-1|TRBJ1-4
TGCAGCGTGGCCGCCCAGGGGTACGGGCAAGAAAAACTGTTTTTT
CSVAAQGYGQEKLFF
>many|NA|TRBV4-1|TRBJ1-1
TGCGCCAGCAGCCAAGGGGAATCGGGAGCATCGAACACTGAAGCTTTCTTT
CASSQGESGASNTEAFF
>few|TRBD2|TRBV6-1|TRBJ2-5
TGTGCCAGCAGCGGGACTAGCGGGTTTGAGACCCAGTACTTC
CASSGTSGFETQYF
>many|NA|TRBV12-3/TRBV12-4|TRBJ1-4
TGTGCCAGCAGTCCTACCCGGAGGGCAACTAATGAAAAACTGTTTTTT
CASSPTRRATNEKLFF
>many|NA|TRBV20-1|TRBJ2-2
TGCAGTGCTAGACTCCGGGCCACCGGGGAGCTGTTTTTT
CSARLRATGELFF
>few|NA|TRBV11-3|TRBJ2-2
TGTGCCAGCAGCCCAGACTCCTTAACCACCGGGGAGCTGTTTTTT
CASSPDSLTTGELFF
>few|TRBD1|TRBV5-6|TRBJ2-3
TGTGCCAGCAGTTATACCGGTCAGGGGGCCGGCACAGATACGCAGTATTTT
CASSYTGQGAGTDTQYF
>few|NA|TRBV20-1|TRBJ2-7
TGCAGTGCTACCAGGGACTCCGCCTACGAGCAGTACTTC
CSATRDSAYEQYF
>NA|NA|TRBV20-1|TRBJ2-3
TGCAGTGTAAGCGGCCGAAAGGCGGATACGCAGTATTTT
CSVSGRKADTQYF
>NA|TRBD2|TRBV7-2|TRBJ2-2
TGTGCCAGCAGCTTGTCGGGACTAGGGGCCGCCGGGGAGCTGTTTTTT
CASSLSGLGAAGELFF